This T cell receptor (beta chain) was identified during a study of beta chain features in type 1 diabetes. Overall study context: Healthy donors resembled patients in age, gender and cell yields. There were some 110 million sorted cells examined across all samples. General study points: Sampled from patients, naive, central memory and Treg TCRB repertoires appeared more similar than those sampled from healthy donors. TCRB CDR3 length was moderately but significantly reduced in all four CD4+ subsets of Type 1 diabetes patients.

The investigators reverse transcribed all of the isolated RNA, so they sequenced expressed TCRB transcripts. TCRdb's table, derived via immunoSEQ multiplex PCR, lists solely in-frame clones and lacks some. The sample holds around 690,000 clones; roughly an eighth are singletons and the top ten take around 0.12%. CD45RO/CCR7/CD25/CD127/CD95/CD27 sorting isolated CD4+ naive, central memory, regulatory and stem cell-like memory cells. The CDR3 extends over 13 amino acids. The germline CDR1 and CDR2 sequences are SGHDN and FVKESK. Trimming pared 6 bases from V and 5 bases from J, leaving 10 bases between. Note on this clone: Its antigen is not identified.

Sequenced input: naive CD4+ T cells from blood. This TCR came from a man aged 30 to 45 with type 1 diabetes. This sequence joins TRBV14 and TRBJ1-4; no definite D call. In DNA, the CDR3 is TGTGCCAGCAGGGTGGGTCAGAATGAAAAACTGTTTTTT. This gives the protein CASRVGQNEKLFF.